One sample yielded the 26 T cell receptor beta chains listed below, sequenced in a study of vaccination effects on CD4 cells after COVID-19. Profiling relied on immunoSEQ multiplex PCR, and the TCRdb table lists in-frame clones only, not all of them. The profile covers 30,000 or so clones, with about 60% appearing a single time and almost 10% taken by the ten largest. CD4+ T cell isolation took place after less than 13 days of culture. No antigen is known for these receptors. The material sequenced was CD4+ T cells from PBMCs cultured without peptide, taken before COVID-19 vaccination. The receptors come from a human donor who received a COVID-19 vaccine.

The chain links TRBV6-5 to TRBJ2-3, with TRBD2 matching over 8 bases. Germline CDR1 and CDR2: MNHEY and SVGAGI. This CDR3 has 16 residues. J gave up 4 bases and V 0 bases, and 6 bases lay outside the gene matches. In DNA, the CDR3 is TGTGCCAGCAGTTACTCGTCCGGGGGGGTACCAGATACGCAGTATTTT. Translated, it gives CASSYSSGGVPDTQYF.

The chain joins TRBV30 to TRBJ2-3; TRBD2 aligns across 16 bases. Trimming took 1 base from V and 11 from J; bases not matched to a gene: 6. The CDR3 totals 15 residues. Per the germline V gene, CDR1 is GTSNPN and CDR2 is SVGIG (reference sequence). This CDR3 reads CAWSAGLAGGPRQYF. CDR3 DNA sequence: TGTGCCTGGAGTGCGGGACTAGCGGGGGGGCCCCGGCAGTATTTT.

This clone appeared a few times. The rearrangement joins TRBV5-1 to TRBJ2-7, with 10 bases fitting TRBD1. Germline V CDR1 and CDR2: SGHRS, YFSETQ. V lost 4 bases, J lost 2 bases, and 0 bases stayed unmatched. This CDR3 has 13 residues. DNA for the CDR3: TGCGCCAGCAGCGGGACAGGGGCCTACGAGCAGTACTTC. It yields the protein CASSGTGAYEQYF.

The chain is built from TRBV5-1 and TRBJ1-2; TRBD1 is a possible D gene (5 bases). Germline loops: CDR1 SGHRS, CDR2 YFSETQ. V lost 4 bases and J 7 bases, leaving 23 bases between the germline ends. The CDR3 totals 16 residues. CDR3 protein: CASSPWGREDSTGYTF. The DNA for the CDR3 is TGCGCCAGCAGCCCCTGGGGGAGGGAGGATTCAACTGGCTACACCTTC.

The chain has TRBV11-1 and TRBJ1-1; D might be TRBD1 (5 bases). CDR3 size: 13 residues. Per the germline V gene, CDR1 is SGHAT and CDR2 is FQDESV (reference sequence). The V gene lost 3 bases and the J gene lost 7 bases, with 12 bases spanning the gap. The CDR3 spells CASSFIVGHEAFF. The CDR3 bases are TGTGCCAGCAGCTTCATAGTCGGACATGAAGCTTTCTTT. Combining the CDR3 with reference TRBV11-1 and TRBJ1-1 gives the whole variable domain EAEVAQSPRYKITEKSQAVAFWCDPISGHATLYWYRQILGQGPELLVQFQDESVVDDSQLPKDRFSAERLKGVDSTLKIQPAELGDSAMYLCASSFIVGHEAFFGQGTRLTVV.

Written as DNA, the CDR3 is TGTGCCAGTAGTACAGGAATAAGACGGGCGGGTCATTCACCCCTCCACTTT. Translating gives CASSTGIRRAGHSPLHF. V and J are TRBV19 and TRBJ1-6; D call uncertain. Trimming removed 4 bases at V and 8 bases at J, with 21 bases between. From germline, CDR1 is LNHDA and CDR2 SQIVND (reference sequence). This CDR3 is built from 17 residues.

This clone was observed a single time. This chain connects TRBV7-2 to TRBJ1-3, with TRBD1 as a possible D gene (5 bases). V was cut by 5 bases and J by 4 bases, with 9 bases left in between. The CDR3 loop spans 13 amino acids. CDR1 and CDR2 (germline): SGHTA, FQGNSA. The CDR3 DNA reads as TGTGCCAGCAGCCTCGGGGCAGGAAACACCATATATTTT. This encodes CASSLGAGNTIYF.

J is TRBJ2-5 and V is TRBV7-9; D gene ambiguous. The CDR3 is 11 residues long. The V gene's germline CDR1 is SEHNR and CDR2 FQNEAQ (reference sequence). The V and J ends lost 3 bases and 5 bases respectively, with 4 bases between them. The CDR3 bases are TGTGCCAGCAGCTTTGTTGAGACCCAGTACTTC. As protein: CASSFVETQYF.

This CDR3 is CASRGHMNTEAFF. CDR3 DNA sequence: TGCGCCAGCAGGGGGCATATGAACACTGAAGCTTTCTTT. The chain uses TRBV4-1 and TRBJ1-1, with D tentatively TRBD1 (5 bases). Germline CDR1 reads MGHRA; CDR2 reads YSYEKL. Trimming pared 6 bases from V and 0 bases from J, leaving 8 bases between. This CDR3 has 13 residues.

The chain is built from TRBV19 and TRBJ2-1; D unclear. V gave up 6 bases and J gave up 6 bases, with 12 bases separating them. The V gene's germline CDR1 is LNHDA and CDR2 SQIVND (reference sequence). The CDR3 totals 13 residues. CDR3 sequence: CASSQSLPNEQFF. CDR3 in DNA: TGTGCCAGTAGCCAATCCCTTCCCAATGAGCAGTTCTTC.

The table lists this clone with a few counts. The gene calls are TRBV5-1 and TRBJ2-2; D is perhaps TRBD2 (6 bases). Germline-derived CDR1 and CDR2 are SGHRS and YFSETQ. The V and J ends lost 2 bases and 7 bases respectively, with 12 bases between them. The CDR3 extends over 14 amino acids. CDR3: CASSFREVGGELFF. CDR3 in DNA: TGCGCCAGCAGCTTCAGGGAGGTTGGCGGGGAGCTGTTTTTT.

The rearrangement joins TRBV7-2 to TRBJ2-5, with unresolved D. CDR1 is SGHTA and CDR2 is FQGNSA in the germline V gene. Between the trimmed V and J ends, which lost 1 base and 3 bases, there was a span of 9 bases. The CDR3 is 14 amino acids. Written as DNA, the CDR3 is TGTGCCAGCAGCTTAGGAAATGCTGAAGAGACCCAGTACTTC. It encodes CASSLGNAEETQYF.

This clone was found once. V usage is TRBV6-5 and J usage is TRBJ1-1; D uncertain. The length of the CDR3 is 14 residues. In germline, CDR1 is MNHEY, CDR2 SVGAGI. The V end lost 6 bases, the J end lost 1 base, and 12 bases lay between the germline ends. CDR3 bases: TGTGCCAGCAGCCCCCTCATTGGGAACACTGAAGCTTTCTTT. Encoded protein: CASSPLIGNTEAFF.

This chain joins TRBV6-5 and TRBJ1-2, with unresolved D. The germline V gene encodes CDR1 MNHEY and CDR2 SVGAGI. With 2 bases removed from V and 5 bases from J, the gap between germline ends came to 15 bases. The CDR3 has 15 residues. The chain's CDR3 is CASSYSTDGYYGYTF. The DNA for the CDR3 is TGTGCCAGCAGTTACAGCACGGACGGCTATTATGGCTACACCTTC.

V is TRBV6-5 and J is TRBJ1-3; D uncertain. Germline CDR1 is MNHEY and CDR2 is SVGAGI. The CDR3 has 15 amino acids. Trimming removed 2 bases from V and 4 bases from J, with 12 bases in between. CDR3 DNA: TGTGCCAGCAGTTACCACACAGAGAACGGAAACACCATATATTTT. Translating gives CASSYHTENGNTIYF.

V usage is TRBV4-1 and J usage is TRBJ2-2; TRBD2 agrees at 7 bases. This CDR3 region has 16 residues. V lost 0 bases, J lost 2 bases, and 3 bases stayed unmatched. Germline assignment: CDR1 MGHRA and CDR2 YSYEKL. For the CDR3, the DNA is TGCGCCAGCAGCCAAGAGGGGGGGAAAAACACCGGGGAGCTGTTTTTT. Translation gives CASSQEGGKNTGELFF.

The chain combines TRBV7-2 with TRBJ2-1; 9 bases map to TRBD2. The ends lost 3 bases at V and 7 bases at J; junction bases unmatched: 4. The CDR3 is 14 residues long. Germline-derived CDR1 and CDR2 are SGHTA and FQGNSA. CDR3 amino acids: CASSLGLAVNEQFF. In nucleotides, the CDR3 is TGTGCCAGCAGCTTGGGACTAGCTGTGAATGAGCAGTTCTTC.

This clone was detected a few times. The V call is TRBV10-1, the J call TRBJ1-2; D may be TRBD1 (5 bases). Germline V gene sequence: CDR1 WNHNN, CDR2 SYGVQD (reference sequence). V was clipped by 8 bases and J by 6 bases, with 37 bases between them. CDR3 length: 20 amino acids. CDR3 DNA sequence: TGCGCCAGCGGGGCGGGAGAGACACTCCTGAGTCCTAATTTCGACCATGGCTACACCTTC. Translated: CASGAGETLLSPNFDHGYTF.

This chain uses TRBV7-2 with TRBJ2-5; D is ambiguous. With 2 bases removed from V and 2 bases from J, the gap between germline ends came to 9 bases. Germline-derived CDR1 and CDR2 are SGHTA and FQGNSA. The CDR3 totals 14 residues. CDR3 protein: CASSLNLSQETQYF. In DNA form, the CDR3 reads TGTGCCAGCAGCTTAAACCTTAGTCAAGAGACCCAGTACTTC.

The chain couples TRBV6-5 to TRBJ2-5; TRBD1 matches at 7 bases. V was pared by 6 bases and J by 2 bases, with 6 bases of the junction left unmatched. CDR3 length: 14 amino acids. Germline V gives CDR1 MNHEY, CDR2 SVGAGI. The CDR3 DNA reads TGTGCCAGCAGCTACGGGACAGCTCAAGAGACCCAGTACTTC. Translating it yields CASSYGTAQETQYF.

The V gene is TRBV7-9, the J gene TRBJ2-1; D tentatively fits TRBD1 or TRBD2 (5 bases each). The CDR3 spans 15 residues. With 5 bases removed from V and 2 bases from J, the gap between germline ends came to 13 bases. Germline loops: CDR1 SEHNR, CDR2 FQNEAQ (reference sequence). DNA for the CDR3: TGTGCCAGCAGCCTCGGGGCCGGGGCCTACAATGAGCAGTTCTTC. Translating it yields CASSLGAGAYNEQFF.

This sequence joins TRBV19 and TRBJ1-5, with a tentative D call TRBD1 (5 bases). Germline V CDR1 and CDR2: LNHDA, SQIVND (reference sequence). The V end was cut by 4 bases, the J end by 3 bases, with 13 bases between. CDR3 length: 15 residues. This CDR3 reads CASSNRDLVNQPQHF. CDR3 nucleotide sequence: TGTGCCAGTAGTAACCGGGACTTAGTCAATCAGCCCCAGCATTTT.

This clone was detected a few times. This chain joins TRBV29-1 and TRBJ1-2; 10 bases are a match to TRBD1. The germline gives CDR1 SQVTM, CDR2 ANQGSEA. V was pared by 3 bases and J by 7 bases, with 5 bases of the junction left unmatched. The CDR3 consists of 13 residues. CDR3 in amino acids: CSVDRDRGGGYTF. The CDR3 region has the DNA TGCAGCGTTGACAGGGACAGGGGTGGTGGCTACACCTTC.

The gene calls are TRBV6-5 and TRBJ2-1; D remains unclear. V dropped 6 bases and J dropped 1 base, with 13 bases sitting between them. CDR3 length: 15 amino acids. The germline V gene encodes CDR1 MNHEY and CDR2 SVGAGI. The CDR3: CASSYVRASYNEQFF. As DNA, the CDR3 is TGTGCCAGCAGCTATGTCCGGGCGTCCTACAATGAGCAGTTCTTC.

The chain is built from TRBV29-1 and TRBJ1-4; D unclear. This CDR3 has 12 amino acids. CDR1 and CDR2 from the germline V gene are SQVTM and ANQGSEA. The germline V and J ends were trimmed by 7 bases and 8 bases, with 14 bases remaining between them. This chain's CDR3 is CSGGSPGEKLFF. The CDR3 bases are TGCAGCGGCGGGTCCCCGGGGGAAAAACTGTTTTTT. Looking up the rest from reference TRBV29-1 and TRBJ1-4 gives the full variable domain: SAVISQKPSRDICQRGTSLTIQCQVDSQVTMMFWYRQQPGQSLTLIATANQGSEATYESGFVIDKFPISRPNLTFSTLTVSNMSPEDSSIYLCSGGSPGEKLFFGSGTQLSVL.

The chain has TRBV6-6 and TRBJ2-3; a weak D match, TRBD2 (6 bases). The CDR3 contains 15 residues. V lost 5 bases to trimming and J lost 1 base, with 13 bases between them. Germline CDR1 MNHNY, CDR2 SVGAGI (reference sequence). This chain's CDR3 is CASSLRGVGTDTQYF. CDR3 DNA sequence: TGTGCCAGCAGTCTCCGCGGGGTCGGCACAGATACGCAGTATTTT.